Following are 25 T cell receptor beta chains from one sample sequenced in a study of CD8 T cells in Susac syndrome. Random hexamers served to reverse transcribe about 0.45 to 1 ug RNA. TCRdb ran MiXCR on the immunoSEQ multiplex PCR reads and lists one entry per CDR3 protein. The sample shows roughly 150,000 distinct CDR3 sequences, about 94% of them seen only once. Sequenced input: CD8+ T cells from PBMCs. These receptors originate from a human donor with multiple sclerosis.

The chain uses TRBV5-1 and TRBJ2-3; possibly TRBD1 for D (6 bases). The CDR3 is 12 residues long. Per germline, CDR1 SGHRS and CDR2 YFSETQ. V was shortened by 0 bases and J by 14 bases, with 13 bases between the two germline ends. The CDR3: CASSLEGVLWYF. The CDR3 DNA sequence: TGCGCCAGCAGCTTGGAGGGGGTCCTTTGGTATTTT.

V and J are TRBV27 and TRBJ2-1; tentative D call: TRBD1 (5 bases). V gave up 3 bases and J gave up 4 bases, with 13 bases separating them. This CDR3 contains 15 residues. Germline lookup yields CDR1 MNHEY and CDR2 SMNVEV (reference sequence). As DNA, the CDR3 is TGTGCCAGCAGTTTGCGGACACCTTTATACAATGAGCAGTTCTTC. This gives the protein CASSLRTPLYNEQFF.

The V call is TRBV29-1, the J call TRBJ2-7; the match to TRBD2 covers 7 bases. The CDR3 spans 13 residues. Germline V CDR1 and CDR2: SQVTM, ANQGSEA. After removal of 4 bases from V and 3 bases from J, the junction contained 6 bases not matched to a gene. The CDR3 bases are TGCAGCGTTGTCGGCGGGGGTATCTACGAGCAGTACTTC. It is translated as CSVVGGGIYEQYF.

The chain couples TRBV27 to TRBJ2-7; weak D call: TRBD2 (5 bases). Germline assignment: CDR1 MNHEY and CDR2 SMNVEV (reference sequence). V lost 3 bases, J lost 6 bases, and 12 bases lay in between. CDR3 size: 13 residues. CDR3 bases: TGTGCCAGCAGTTTGGACGAGGGAACCGAGCAGTACTTC. Its protein product is CASSLDEGTEQYF.

This chain connects TRBV15 to TRBJ2-1; the D gene is possibly TRBD1 (6 bases). This CDR3 is built from 16 residues. V was clipped by 3 bases and J by 10 bases, with 22 bases between them. Germline lookup yields CDR1 LNHNV and CDR2 YYDKDF (reference sequence). This CDR3 is CATSRALRDNREEQFF. The CDR3 bases are TGTGCCACCAGCAGGGCCCTTAGGGACAATCGGGAAGAGCAGTTCTTC.

J is TRBJ2-3 and V is TRBV3-1; possibly TRBD1 for D (6 bases). The CDR3 is 15 residues long. The V gene's germline CDR1 is LGHDT and CDR2 YNNKEL (reference sequence). V was cut by 1 base and J by 3 bases, with 11 bases left in between. The CDR3 here is CASSQGYRVTDTQYF. The DNA for the CDR3 is TGTGCCAGCAGCCAAGGCTACAGGGTTACAGATACGCAGTATTTT.

This rearrangement joins TRBV5-6 to TRBJ2-7; no reliable D call. CDR1 is SGHDT, CDR2 YYEEEE, per germline. The V and J ends lost 0 bases and 2 bases respectively, with 9 bases between them. This CDR3 has 14 residues. CDR3 sequence: CASSLDDNTYEQYF. The DNA of the CDR3 is TGTGCCAGCAGCTTGGACGACAATACCTACGAGCAGTACTTC.

The chain is built from TRBV29-1 and TRBJ2-7; tentative D call: TRBD1 (5 bases). The V gene lost 2 bases and the J gene lost 0 bases, with 11 bases spanning the gap. The CDR3 is made up of 14 amino acids. The germline V gene has CDR1 SQVTM and CDR2 ANQGSEA. Written as DNA, the CDR3 is TGCAGCGTTGAAACGCCTGACAGCTCCTACGAGCAGTACTTC. Translated, it gives CSVETPDSSYEQYF.

V is TRBV12-3 or TRBV12-4 and J is TRBJ2-1, with unresolved D. Trimming took 3 bases from V and 4 from J, leaving 10 bases between them. The CDR3 sequence is 14 residues long. Written as DNA, the CDR3 is TGTGCCAGCAGTTTCGGATTGAGATACAATGAGCAGTTCTTC. Translation: CASSFGLRYNEQFF.

The chain uses TRBV12-3 or TRBV12-4 and TRBJ2-7; the D is unclear. Trimming took 4 bases from V and 6 from J, leaving 10 bases between them. The CDR3 runs 12 residues. CDR3 in amino acids: CASSSISSEQYF. The CDR3, as DNA: TGTGCCAGCAGTTCCATAAGCTCCGAGCAGTACTTC.

This chain connects TRBV5-1 to TRBJ2-7, with D possibly TRBD2 on 6 matching bases. Trimming shortened V by 3 bases and J by 3 bases, and 10 bases separated the two germline ends. The length of the CDR3 is 13 residues. Germline assignment: CDR1 SGHRS and CDR2 YFSETQ. The CDR3 reads CASSSAGHYEQYF. CDR3 bases: TGCGCCAGCAGCTCGGCGGGGCACTACGAGCAGTACTTC.

This clonotype was seen just once. V gene TRBV28 combines with J gene TRBJ1-1; tentative D call: TRBD1 (5 bases). The ends were cut back, 3 bases at V and 1 base at J, with 18 bases in the middle. Germline assignment: CDR1 MDHEN and CDR2 SYDVKM. This CDR3 comprises 17 residues. CDR3 nucleotides: TGTGCCAGCAGTTTGAACAGACAGAATCCGACGAACACTGAAGCTTTCTTT. Its protein is CASSLNRQNPTNTEAFF.

The chain has TRBV7-8 and TRBJ2-7; 7 bases are a match to TRBD2. J was trimmed by 0 bases and V by 4 bases; bases with no gene match: 9. The CDR3 contains 16 residues. Germline CDR1 and CDR2: SGHVS and FQNEAQ. The CDR3 DNA sequence: TGTGCCAGCAGCTCTAGGGAAGCGGGGCGCTCCTACGAGCAGTACTTC. Translating gives CASSSREAGRSYEQYF.

The CDR3 DNA is TGTGCCACCAAGACGGAAACTGAAGCTTTCTTT. This gives the protein CATKTETEAFF. The chain uses TRBV24-1 and TRBJ1-1; D remains unclear. The CDR3 extends over 11 amino acids. Looked up from germline, CDR1 is KGHDR and CDR2 is SFDVKD. Trimming took 8 bases from V and 5 from J, leaving 8 bases between them.

The rearrangement joins TRBV7-9 to TRBJ2-7; D is unresolved. The V gene lost 4 bases and the J gene lost 2 bases, with 15 bases spanning the gap. Germline V gives CDR1 SEHNR, CDR2 FQNEAQ (reference sequence). The CDR3 length is 15 residues. This chain's CDR3 is CASSSQLRTAYEQYF. In nucleotides, the CDR3 is TGTGCCAGCAGCTCCCAATTGAGGACGGCCTACGAGCAGTACTTC.

The chain employs TRBV29-1 and TRBJ2-3; D gene unclear. This CDR3 is 16 amino acids long. The germline CDR1 and CDR2 sequences are SQVTM and ANQGSEA. In nucleotides, the CDR3 is TGCAGTGCTGGTGGAGTGGAATCGTTTGGCACAGATACGCAGTATTTT. Its protein product is CSAGGVESFGTDTQYF.

J is TRBJ2-5 and V is TRBV15; D is possibly TRBD1 (6 bases). V shed 3 bases and J shed 1 base, with 18 bases lying between them. Germline values: CDR1 LNHNV, CDR2 YYDKDF (reference sequence). The CDR3 has 17 amino acids. The CDR3 sequence is CATSREIRQDSQETQYF. Written as DNA, the CDR3 is TGTGCCACCAGCAGGGAAATAAGACAGGATAGCCAAGAGACCCAGTACTTC.

This sequence joins TRBV7-9 and TRBJ2-3; TRBD1 or TRBD2 may be the D gene (5 bases each). Trimming pared 8 bases from V and 0 bases from J, leaving 6 bases between. CDR3 size: 12 residues. Germline values: CDR1 SEHNR, CDR2 FQNEAQ (reference sequence). The CDR3 sequence is CASGGSTDTQYF. As DNA, the CDR3 is TGTGCCAGCGGGGGTAGCACAGATACGCAGTATTTT. The full variable domain, in which reference TRBV7-9 and TRBJ2-3 provide the parts outside the CDR3, is DTGVSQNPRHKITKRGQNVTFRCDPISEHNRLYWYRQTLGQGPEFLTYFQNEAQLEKSRLLSDRFSAERPKGSFSTLEIQRTEQGDSAMYLCASGGSTDTQYFGPGTRLTVL.

The chain couples TRBV5-6 to TRBJ2-1; D is uncertain. Germline CDR1 reads SGHDT; CDR2 reads YYEEEE. CDR3 length equals 15 residues. V was pared by 6 bases and J by 3 bases, with 16 bases between. In nucleotides, the CDR3 is TGTGCCAGCAAGGAGATTAAATCTCGCTACAATGAGCAGTTCTTC. This codes for CASKEIKSRYNEQFF.

This chain joins TRBV4-1 and TRBJ2-1; 11 bases fit TRBD2. The CDR3 spans 17 residues. Germline values: CDR1 MGHRA, CDR2 YSYEKL. The junction had 6 bases not matched to a gene; V was cut back by 1 base and J by 4 bases. The CDR3 DNA reads as TGCGCCAGCAGCCAAGGAACTAGCGGGGGCCCATACAATGAGCAGTTCTTC. It is translated as CASSQGTSGGPYNEQFF.

The rearrangement joins TRBV5-1 to TRBJ2-7; no clear D. Trimming stripped 0 bases from V and 0 bases from J, with 7 bases between. Germline V gives CDR1 SGHRS, CDR2 YFSETQ. There are 14 residues in the CDR3. DNA for the CDR3: TGCGCCAGCAGCTTGGAACGGAGCTCCTACGAGCAGTACTTC. The encoded protein is CASSLERSSYEQYF.

The chain has TRBV19 and TRBJ2-1; tentatively, D is TRBD2 (5 bases). With 5 bases removed from V and 6 bases from J, the gap between germline ends came to 14 bases. The CDR3 spans 14 residues. Germline CDR1 LNHDA, CDR2 SQIVND (reference sequence). CDR3: CASSPPEGFNEQFF. The CDR3 bases are TGTGCCAGTAGTCCCCCTGAGGGCTTCAATGAGCAGTTCTTC.

The chain carries TRBV6-2 or TRBV6-3 and TRBJ1-5; D is undetermined. The V gene's germline CDR1 is MNHEY and CDR2 SVGEGT. V was clipped by 7 bases and J by 0 bases, with 10 bases between them. The CDR3 spans 14 residues. This CDR3 reads CASKPGFSNQPQHF. The CDR3 DNA follows: TGTGCCAGCAAACCGGGGTTTAGCAATCAGCCCCAGCATTTT.

This chain uses TRBV9 with TRBJ2-7, with TRBD1 matching over 10 bases. Trimming removed 3 bases from V and 5 bases from J; junction bases left unmatched: 8. Germline CDR1 and CDR2: SGDLS and YYNGEE. This CDR3 comprises 15 residues. The CDR3 DNA reads as TGTGCCAGCAGCGACAACCCGGGACAGGGGAACGAGCAGTACTTC. Its protein product is CASSDNPGQGNEQYF.

The chain combines TRBV7-6 with TRBJ2-5, with 8 positions matching TRBD1. The germline gives CDR1 SGHVS, CDR2 FNYEAQ. CDR3 size: 16 residues. Trimming took 5 bases from V and 7 from J; bases not matched to a gene: 15. In nucleotides, the CDR3 is TGTGCCAGCAGCCTCCATACAGGGGGAGCTACCGGGACCCAGTACTTC. Residues: CASSLHTGGATGTQYF.